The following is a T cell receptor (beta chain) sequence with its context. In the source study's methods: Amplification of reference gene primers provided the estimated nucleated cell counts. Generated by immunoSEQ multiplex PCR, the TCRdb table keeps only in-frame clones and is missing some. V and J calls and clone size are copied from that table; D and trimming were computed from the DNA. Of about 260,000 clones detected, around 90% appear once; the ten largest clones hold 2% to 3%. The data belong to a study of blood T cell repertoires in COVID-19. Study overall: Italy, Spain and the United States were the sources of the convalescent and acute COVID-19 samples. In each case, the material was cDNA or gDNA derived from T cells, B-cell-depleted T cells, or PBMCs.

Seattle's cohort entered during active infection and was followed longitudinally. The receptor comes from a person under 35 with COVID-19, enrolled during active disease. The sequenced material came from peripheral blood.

The DNA for the CDR3 is TGTGCCAGCAGCCAGGAAGCGGACGACTACGAGCAGTACTTC. It codes for CASSQEADDYEQYF. The J gene is TRBJ2-7, the V gene TRBV7-9, with D perhaps matching TRBD2 (5 bases). From germline, CDR1 is SEHNR and CDR2 FQNEAQ (reference sequence). Trimming removed 5 bases at V and 3 bases at J, with 14 bases between. The CDR3 runs to 14 residues.